The entry that follows covers one TCR beta chain sequence. What antigen it recognizes has not been identified. Qualities for individual bases were not recorded, and no much larger clone is one base off. TCR CDR3 regions were amplified from genomic DNA by multiplex PCR using the deep immunoSEQ assay. Extracted genomic DNA from each cell subset was distributed evenly across all wells of several immunoSEQ 96-well plates, and each plate was treated as a replicate. For sorted subsets, each replicate PCR was loaded with 200 ng genomic DNA, equivalent to 30,000 or so T cell genomes. Purified libraries were measured with a Qubit 3.0 fluorometer, size-checked on a Bioanalyzer 2100, and measured again with the KAPA Library Quantification kit. Every immunoSEQ 96-well plate was sequenced on a separate single-read 150-cycle Illumina NextSeq 550 flow cell. The authors processed their data as follows. The immunoSEQ output contained only junctional sequences without quality scores, so filtering could not match that applied to full-length reads. To assign V/J genes and CDR3, sequences were annotated against IMGT germline references using PyIR, a Python wrapper for IgBLAST v1.9. Reads were filtered out if the reads had weak V/J assignments (E-value above 1e-6), no CDR3, stop codons, out-of-frame junctions, or ambiguous translated residues. V3J clonotypes were defined by identical inferred V gene, J gene, and CDR3 amino acid sequence. Percentage overlap between repertoires was computed as shared unique clonotypes divided by the size of the smaller repertoire. RTK rarefaction, the Chao1 estimator, and Recon v2.1 estimates of unobserved clonotypes were used to assess repertoire richness. For all TCRbeta clonotypes obtained by the gDNA method from a handful of donors, generation probabilities were computed with OLGA. Entries here come from immuneACCESS through TCRdb and include only in-frame sequences with V and J called. Some clones fail to appear in such tables; in the studies checked, an unresolved V gene covers under half of the shortfall, and the cause of the remainder is unknown. Clonal size and the V and J genes are those of that table, whereas D and trimming came from the DNA. Within this sample are about 1 million clones, with around 74% of them counted one time only. The leading ten clones occupy approximately 1.5% of the sample.

The donors were healthy, HIV-negative adults with no recently reported acute infections or vaccinations. Only Caucasian adults living in Nashville, Tennessee, USA were represented among the donors. Magnetic negative selection was used to enrich CD4+ T cells, after which naive cells were positively selected on CD45RA and the negative fraction became the memory subset. After blood collection by leukapheresis, PBMCs were isolated using Ficoll-Histopaque density gradient centrifugation and then cryopreserved in the vapor phase of liquid nitrogen. Analytical flow cytometry was used to check the purity and quantity of each magnetically sorted T cell population. Each sorted fraction had its genomic DNA isolated and then quantified by UV absorbance on a Nanodrop 2000c. V loses 4 bases, J loses 7 bases, and the germline ends lie 10 bases apart. The CDR3 goes from the cysteine to the phenylalanine over 11 residues. Only the CDR3 part of the read is kept: 33 bases, read in frame from the first base. CDR1 and CDR2 were assigned from the germline V gene (reference sequence) as GTSNPN and SVGIG.

These data are taken from a study of shared clonotypes between healthy human individuals (TCRdb year 2020). Background on the whole study: A couple of women and a few men aged 18 to 49 years were included in the cohort. The study deeply sequenced blood TCR repertoires of five healthy adults to estimate repertoire size and the extent of clonotype sharing between individuals. Between about 0.8 and 9.5 billion PBMCs per donor were obtained by leukapheresis. Libraries were prepared and TCR repertoires were sequenced by different laboratories using diverse techniques, in order to increase sequencing depth and limit assay-specific biases. Per donor, three plates each were used for CD4 naive and CD4 memory, two for CD8 naive, and one for CD8 memory. Study-wide conclusions, independent of this receptor: Sampling was limited to blood, and TCR repertoires in tissue likely differ from TCR repertoires in blood. Around 5% of naive CD4, roughly 3.6% of naive CD8, about 2.5% of memory CD4, and 0.4% of memory CD8 clonotypes were shared across a few donors. The small number of donors limited the genetic and exposure-history diversity represented. Rarefaction of sorted-subset datasets indicated incomplete sequencing despite the large sequencing depth. Naive subsets generally had larger estimated clonotype richness than memory subsets. Pairwise subsampling indicated that sequencing depth was expected to affect the degree of clonotype sharing among donors. Clonotypes shared by all four sorted-subset donors showed higher generation probabilities than non-shared clonotypes.

This clonotype originated in a man in his late teens or twenties in good health. Material for sequencing was memory CD4+ T cells sorted from blood. Sample cell subset or site, as interpreted from the label and publication: CD45RA-negative fraction. The chain uses TRBV30 and TRBJ1-1; no confident D gene assignment can be made. For the CDR3, the sequence is CAWTNSLEAFF. The sequenced DNA: TGTGCCTGGACCAACAGTCTTGAAGCTTTCTTT.